One sample yielded the 3 T cell receptor beta chains listed below, sequenced in a study of cytomegalovirus exposure and HLA in healthy donors. The PCR used 60 Vbeta and 13 Jbeta primers. Measured with immunoSEQ multiplex PCR; TCRdb has only the in-frame clones, and not every one. Here the sample spans a few hundred thousand clones, 83% being singletons. What was sequenced was PBMCs. The receptors come from a girl aged 5-17 years in good health and CMV-seronegative.

The V call is TRBV7-2, the J call TRBJ2-1; 7 nucleotides align to TRBD1. The trim removed 5 bases at V and 4 bases at J, leaving 2 bases unmatched. CDR1 SGHTA and CDR2 FQGNSA come from the germline V gene. The CDR3 has 13 residues. CDR3 sequence: CASSKQGYNEQFF. In DNA, the CDR3 is TGTGCCAGCAGCAAACAGGGGTACAATGAGCAGTTCTTC.

The chain recombines TRBV27 with TRBJ1-2, with 11 bases lining up with TRBD1. The ends lost 5 bases at V and 5 bases at J; junction bases unmatched: 4. Germline CDR1 reads MNHEY; CDR2 reads SMNVEV (reference sequence). This CDR3 is 14 amino acids long. CDR3 in DNA: TGTGCCAGCAGTCTCGGACAGGGGGCTTATGGCTACACCTTC. Its translation: CASSLGQGAYGYTF.

The chain joins TRBV5-1 to TRBJ2-4, with D possibly matching TRBD1 (6 bases). The CDR3 has 16 amino acids. V was clipped by 0 bases and J by 0 bases, with 10 bases between them. Germline V gene lookup returns CDR1 SGHRS and CDR2 YFSETQ. Here the CDR3 DNA reads TGCGCCAGCAGCTTGGGACAGGTACTAGCCAAAAACATTCAGTACTTC. Its translation is CASSLGQVLAKNIQYF.